This T cell receptor (beta chain) was documented in a study of regulatory T cells in long-lasting Graves disease. Study-wide results and caveats: Whereas new patients shared 900 to 1,000 public clonotypes, persistent patients shared more, at some 2,700.

Arm-PCR of CDR3 regions and iRepertoire HTBI primers were the basis on which TCR beta libraries were built. TCRdb re-analysed the multiplex PCR reads in MiXCR, keeping a single row per CDR3 protein. The repertoire holds a few hundred thousand distinct CDR3 sequences, with approximately 15% as singletons. This clonotype was seen at least ten times. Antigen unknown. This sample's time point: newly diagnosed GD, antithyroid drugs for less than 3 months. PBMC RNA was the source of the TCR library. These same records also appear under a second study, on T cells in Graves' hyperthyroidism and ophthalmopathy.

The sequencing used peripheral blood mononuclear cells (PBMCs), collected at new diagnosis, from a patient treated with antithyroid drugs. The TCR was taken from a man aged 35-49 years with Graves disease.

CDR3 in amino acids: CASSLRQGVAEAFF. For the CDR3, the DNA is TGCGCCAGCAGCTTGAGACAGGGTGTGGCTGAAGCTTTCTTT. V is TRBV5-1 and J is TRBJ1-1, with 7 positions matching TRBD1. Germline V gene lookup returns CDR1 SGHRS and CDR2 YFSETQ. V shed 1 base, J shed 6 bases, and the junction held 6 bases outside the gene matches. This CDR3 has 14 residues.